The 22 T cell receptor beta chains below come from one sample, sequenced in a study of blood T cell repertoires in COVID-19 (dated by TCRdb to the early 2020s). Receptor libraries were prepared by the immunoSEQ multiplex PCR assay. TCRdb re-hosts the immuneACCESS table, in-frame sequences only. Its copies lack some clones; in the studies checked, an unresolved V gene accounts for under half of them, and the cause for the rest is not known. A total of roughly 150,000 clones appear in this sample, approximately 83% of them only once. The top ten clones comprise roughly 13% of the sample. Sequenced material: peripheral blood. The receptors were gathered from a man in his 70s who had recovered from COVID-19.

This clone appeared a few times. The rearrangement links TRBV6-5 to TRBJ2-2; D is uncertain. The CDR3 totals 14 residues. In germline, CDR1 is MNHEY, CDR2 SVGAGI. V was cut by 0 bases and J by 8 bases, with 10 bases left in between. The CDR3 nucleotides are TGTGCCAGCAGTTACTCGCAGGTTGGGGGGGAGCTGTTTTTT. Its protein product is CASSYSQVGGELFF.

This chain connects TRBV10-3 to TRBJ1-5; tentative D call: TRBD1 (5 bases). The germline V gene has CDR1 ENHRY and CDR2 SYGVKD. V was clipped by 10 bases and J by 0 bases, with 7 bases between them. CDR3 length equals 12 residues. CDR3 in amino acids: CATTDSNQPQHF. CDR3 coding DNA: TGTGCCACGACAGATAGCAATCAGCCCCAGCATTTT.

J is TRBJ1-4 and V is TRBV15; 7 bases line up with TRBD1. Per the germline V gene, CDR1 is LNHNV and CDR2 is YYDKDF (reference sequence). Losses at the gene ends were 3 bases for V and 4 bases for J; bases not matched to a gene: 5. The CDR3 has 15 amino acids. The CDR3 DNA reads TGTGCCACCAGCAGGGAGGGACAGCTTAATGAAAAACTGTTTTTT. Residues: CATSREGQLNEKLFF.

V usage is TRBV4-1 and J usage is TRBJ2-1; 14 nucleotides line up with TRBD2. Germline V lookup: CDR1 MGHRA, CDR2 YSYEKL. J lost 2 bases, V lost 6 bases, and 9 bases had no gene match. The CDR3 consists of 18 residues. CDR3 region: CASSRQGTSGRPYNEQFF. The CDR3 coding sequence is TGCGCCAGCAGTAGACAGGGGACTAGCGGGAGACCCTACAATGAGCAGTTCTTC.

The chain joins TRBV5-4 to TRBJ2-1; 11 bases align to TRBD2. CDR1 and CDR2 from the germline V gene are SGHNT and YYREEE (reference sequence). CDR3 size: 18 residues. V shed 4 bases, J shed 3 bases, and the junction held 12 bases outside the gene matches. CDR3 DNA sequence: TGTGCCAGCAGCCTACGATCTAGCGGGAGGTCGGTCTACAATGAGCAGTTCTTC. Translating gives CASSLRSSGRSVYNEQFF.

This sequence joins TRBV29-1 and TRBJ2-1; 7 bases agree with TRBD1. CDR3 length equals 13 residues. Germline trimming cut 6 bases from V and 3 bases from J; bases unmatched to any gene: 5. CDR1 and CDR2 from the germline V gene are SQVTM and ANQGSEA. DNA for the CDR3: TGCAGCGTCGGGACAGCTCACTACAATGAGCAGTTCTTC. Its translation: CSVGTAHYNEQFF.

V gene TRBV2 combines with J gene TRBJ1-5, with 9 bases fitting TRBD1. CDR1 is SNHLY and CDR2 is FYNNEI in the germline V gene. V trimming: 6 bases; J trimming: 3 bases; junction bases outside the gene matches: 3. The length of the CDR3 is 14 residues. The CDR3 loop is CASSRQGVNQPQHF. CDR3 in DNA: TGTGCCAGCAGCCGACAGGGGGTCAATCAGCCCCAGCATTTT.

The chain joins TRBV10-3 to TRBJ2-1, with a possible D match to TRBD2 (6 bases). There are 14 residues in the CDR3. V dropped 4 bases and J dropped 6 bases, with 13 bases sitting between them. The germline V gene has CDR1 ENHRY and CDR2 SYGVKD. CDR3 sequence reads: CAISGSSGANEQFF. The CDR3 DNA sequence: TGTGCCATCAGTGGGTCTTCGGGAGCCAATGAGCAGTTCTTC.

This chain joins TRBV4-1 and TRBJ2-4, with D possibly being TRBD1 (7 bases). The germline CDR1 and CDR2 sequences are MGHRA and YSYEKL. V was pared by 2 bases and J by 0 bases, with 11 bases between. There are 16 residues in the CDR3. The chain's CDR3 is CASSQPRGVAKNIQYF. The CDR3 DNA sequence: TGCGCCAGCAGCCAACCCAGGGGGGTAGCCAAAAACATTCAGTACTTC.

This clone was recorded once. The chain combines TRBV28 with TRBJ2-7, with 8 bases lining up with TRBD2. The CDR3 runs 16 residues. The germline V gene has CDR1 MDHEN and CDR2 SYDVKM. V dropped 6 bases and J dropped 9; count of bases not matched to a gene: 19. The CDR3 DNA reads as TGTGCCAGCAGCCCCGGGGGTAGCGGGGTCCTTACCGGGCAGTACTTC. Translated: CASSPGGSGVLTGQYF.

Remarks on this clone: Germline is not matched at one junction end, which may reflect a read error. V and J are TRBV19 and TRBJ1-5; D not resolved. The germline V gene has CDR1 LNHDA and CDR2 SQIVND (reference sequence). The length of the CDR3 is 14 residues. The CDR3 loop reads CASSKPGVDHPQHF. CDR3 in DNA: TGTGCCAGTAGTAAACCCGGGGTGGATCACCCCCAGCATTTT.

The CDR3 DNA is TGTGCCAGCAGTTACTCGGGGACAGGGCTGAACACTGAAGCTTTCTTT. Encoded protein: CASSYSGTGLNTEAFF. This chain links TRBV6-5 with TRBJ1-1, with 9 bases matching TRBD1. Germline loops: CDR1 MNHEY, CDR2 SVGAGI. The length of the CDR3 is 16 residues. J lost 0 bases, V lost 0 bases, and 2 bases had no gene match.

The chain employs TRBV2 and TRBJ1-3; D unresolved. The germline CDR1 and CDR2 sequences are SNHLY and FYNNEI. The V end was cut by 7 bases, the J end by 0 bases, with 7 bases between. The CDR3 loop spans 13 amino acids. The CDR3 region has the DNA TGTGCCAGCATAGCACACTCTGGAAACACCATATATTTT. This encodes CASIAHSGNTIYF.

The rearrangement uses TRBV2 and TRBJ2-1; possibly TRBD1 for D (5 bases). Trimming took off 1 base at V and 0 bases at J, with 7 bases between the two ends. The CDR3 extends over 15 amino acids. In germline, CDR1 is SNHLY, CDR2 FYNNEI. The CDR3, as DNA: TGTGCCAGCAGTGAAGGACAGCGCTCCTACAATGAGCAGTTCTTC. As protein: CASSEGQRSYNEQFF.

CDR3 nucleotides: TGTGCCAGCAGCGTAGGGGACGGGAGTAGGTACAATGAGCAGTTCTTC. Its protein product is CASSVGDGSRYNEQFF. This chain uses TRBV9 with TRBJ2-1; TRBD2 is a possible D gene (6 bases). This CDR3 contains 16 residues. V lost 0 bases to trimming and J lost 4 bases, with 14 bases between them. Looked up from germline, CDR1 is SGDLS and CDR2 is YYNGEE.

The V gene is TRBV19, the J gene TRBJ2-3; D might be TRBD2 (5 bases). This CDR3 has 13 residues. V lost 6 bases to trimming and J lost 3 bases, with 10 bases between them. Germline lookup yields CDR1 LNHDA and CDR2 SQIVND (reference sequence). CDR3 protein: CASRMDSTDTQYF. Written as DNA, the CDR3 is TGTGCCAGTAGGATGGACTCTACAGATACGCAGTATTTT.

This sequence joins TRBV2 and TRBJ2-7; D is possibly TRBD1 (6 bases). CDR3 length: 15 residues. The germline gives CDR1 SNHLY, CDR2 FYNNEI. Trimming removed 4 bases at V and 1 base at J, with 14 bases between. Here the CDR3 reads CASSGGPGTSYEQYF. As DNA, the CDR3 is TGTGCCAGCAGTGGGGGGCCCGGGACATCCTACGAGCAGTACTTC.

V usage is TRBV19 and J usage is TRBJ1-5; 12 bases are shared with TRBD1. V lost 6 bases and J lost 6; bases outside the gene matches: 6. From germline, CDR1 is LNHDA and CDR2 SQIVND (reference sequence). CDR3 size: 15 residues. This chain's CDR3 is CASSPGQGARQPQHF. In DNA form, the CDR3 reads TGTGCCAGTAGCCCGGGACAGGGGGCGCGTCAGCCCCAGCATTTT. The full variable domain, in which reference TRBV19 and TRBJ1-5 provide the parts outside the CDR3, is DGGITQSPKYLFRKEGQNVTLSCEQNLNHDAMYWYRQDPGQGLRLIYYSQIVNDFQKGDIAEGYSVSREKKESFPLTVTSAQKNPTAFYLCASSPGQGARQPQHFGDGTRLSIL.

The chain joins TRBV6-4 to TRBJ1-2, with 8 bases lining up with TRBD1. The CDR3 is 15 amino acids. Germline CDR1 is MRHNA and CDR2 is SNTAGT. Trimming took 5 bases from V and 2 from J; bases not matched to a gene: 7. CDR3 nucleotides: TGTGCCAGCAGTACACAGGGGGACGGGAACTATGGCTACACCTTC. Translating it yields CASSTQGDGNYGYTF.

CDR3 bases: TGTGCCAGCAGCTTACTCGCGGACAGGACCTCCTACGAGCAGTACTTC. It translates to CASSLLADRTSYEQYF. The chain carries TRBV7-6 and TRBJ2-7; 7 bases align to TRBD1. The CDR3 totals 16 residues. CDR1 and CDR2 (germline): SGHVS, FNYEAQ. Trimming removed 2 bases from V and 0 bases from J; junction bases left unmatched: 7.

The table lists this clone with a few counts. The J gene is TRBJ2-7, the V gene TRBV30; the D gene is possibly TRBD1 (6 bases). CDR3 length: 14 residues. CDR1 GTSNPN and CDR2 SVGIG come from the germline V gene (reference sequence). V shed 0 bases and J shed 2 bases, with 11 bases lying between them. In DNA form, the CDR3 reads TGTGCCTGGAGTGTCCCTGGACAGACCTACGAGCAGTACTTC. This encodes CAWSVPGQTYEQYF.

This sequence joins TRBV7-2 and TRBJ2-7, with TRBD1 identical over 8 bases. The J segment lost 2 bases and the V segment lost 8 bases, leaving 11 bases of the junction unmatched. The CDR3 length is 15 residues. The germline V gene encodes CDR1 SGHTA and CDR2 FQGNSA. This chain's CDR3 is CASGPDRGFTYEQYF. The CDR3 region has the DNA TGTGCCAGCGGGCCCGACAGGGGATTTACCTACGAGCAGTACTTC.